Included here is one T cell receptor beta chain sequence, with context. This sample is drawn from a study of metastatic and nonmetastatic thyroid tumors. No patient received treatment before thyroid surgery. With MiXCR, TCRdb called clones anew from the PCR reads. The table shows fewer than 50,000 clones, with around 15% occurring only once. Trimming removed 5 bases from V and 8 bases from J; junction bases left unmatched: 7. The CDR3 runs 14 residues. The V call is TRBV12-3 or TRBV12-4, the J call TRBJ2-3; TRBD1 agrees at 10 bases. Sequencing was done on a sample of blood. This TCR was recovered from a female donor with papillary thyroid cancer or a benign thyroid nodule (not recorded which). Some clones in this sample may be carry-over from other donors' samples. Written as DNA, the CDR3 is TGTGCCAGCAGTCCCGGACAGGGGGTATGTACGCAGTATTTT. Its translation is CASSPGQGVCTQYF.